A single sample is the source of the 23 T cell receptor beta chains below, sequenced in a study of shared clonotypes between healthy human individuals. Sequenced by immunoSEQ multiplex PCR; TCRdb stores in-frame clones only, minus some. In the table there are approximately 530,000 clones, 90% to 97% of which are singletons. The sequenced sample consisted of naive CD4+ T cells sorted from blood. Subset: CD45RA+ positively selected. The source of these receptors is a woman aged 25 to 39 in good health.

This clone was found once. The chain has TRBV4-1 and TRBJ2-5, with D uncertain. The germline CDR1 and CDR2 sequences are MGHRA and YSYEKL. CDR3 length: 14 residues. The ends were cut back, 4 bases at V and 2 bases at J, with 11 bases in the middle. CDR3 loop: CASSPPRLQETQYF. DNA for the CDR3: TGCGCCAGCAGCCCACCTAGGTTACAAGAGACCCAGTACTTC.

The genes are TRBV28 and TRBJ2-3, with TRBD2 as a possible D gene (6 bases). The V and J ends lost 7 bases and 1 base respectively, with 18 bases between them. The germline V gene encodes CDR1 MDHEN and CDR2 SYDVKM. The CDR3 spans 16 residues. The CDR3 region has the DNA TGTGCCAGCAATAGTGAGGGGAGGCCCGGCACAGATACGCAGTATTTT. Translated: CASNSEGRPGTDTQYF.

The CDR3 loop reads CASSEAWTGRDEQYF. The CDR3 nucleotides read TGTGCCAGCAGTGAAGCCTGGACAGGGAGGGACGAGCAGTACTTC. The chain joins TRBV6-1 to TRBJ2-7; D might be TRBD1 (8 bases). The CDR3 covers 15 residues. Germline CDR1 and CDR2: MNHNS and SASEGT. V lost 0 bases and J 5 bases, leaving 14 bases between the germline ends.

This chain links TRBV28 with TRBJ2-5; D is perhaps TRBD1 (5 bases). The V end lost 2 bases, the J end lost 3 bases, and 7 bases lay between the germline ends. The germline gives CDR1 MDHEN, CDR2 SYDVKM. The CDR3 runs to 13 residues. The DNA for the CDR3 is TGTGCCAGCAGTTTAGCAGGGAAAGAGACCCAGTACTTC. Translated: CASSLAGKETQYF.

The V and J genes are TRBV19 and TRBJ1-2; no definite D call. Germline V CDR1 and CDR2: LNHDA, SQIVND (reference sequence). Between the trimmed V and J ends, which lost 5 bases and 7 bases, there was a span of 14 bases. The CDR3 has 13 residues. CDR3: CASSGRTVGGYTF. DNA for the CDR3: TGTGCCAGTAGTGGTAGGACCGTCGGTGGCTACACCTTC. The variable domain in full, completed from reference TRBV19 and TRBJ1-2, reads DGGITQSPKYLFRKEGQNVTLSCEQNLNHDAMYWYRQDPGQGLRLIYYSQIVNDFQKGDIAEGYSVSREKKESFPLTVTSAQKNPTAFYLCASSGRTVGGYTFGSGTRLTVV.

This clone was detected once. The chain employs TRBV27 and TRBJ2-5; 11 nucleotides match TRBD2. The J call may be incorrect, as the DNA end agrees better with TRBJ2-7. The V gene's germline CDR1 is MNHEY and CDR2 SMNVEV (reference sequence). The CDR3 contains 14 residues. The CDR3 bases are TGTGCCAGCACCCTAGCGGGAGGTCCCTACGAGCAGTACTTC. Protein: CASTLAGGPYEQYF.

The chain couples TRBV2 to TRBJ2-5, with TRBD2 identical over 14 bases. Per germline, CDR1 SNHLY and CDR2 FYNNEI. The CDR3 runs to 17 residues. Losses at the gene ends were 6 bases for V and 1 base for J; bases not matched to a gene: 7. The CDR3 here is CASRGTSGRRLQETQYF. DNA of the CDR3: TGTGCCAGCAGAGGGACTAGCGGGAGACGTCTCCAAGAGACCCAGTACTTC. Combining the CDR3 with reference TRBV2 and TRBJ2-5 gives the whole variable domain EPEVTQTPSHQVTQMGQEVILRCVPISNHLYFYWYRQILGQKVEFLVSFYNNEISEKSEIFDDQFSVERPDGSNFTLKIRSTKLEDSAMYFCASRGTSGRRLQETQYFGPGTRLLVL.

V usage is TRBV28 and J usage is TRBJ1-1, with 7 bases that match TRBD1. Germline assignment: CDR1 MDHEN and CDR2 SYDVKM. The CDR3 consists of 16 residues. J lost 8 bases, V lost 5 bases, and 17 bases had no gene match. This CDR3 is CASSLLQGRDRPEAFF. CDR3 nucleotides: TGTGCCAGCAGTCTCCTACAGGGGAGGGATAGGCCCGAAGCTTTCTTT.

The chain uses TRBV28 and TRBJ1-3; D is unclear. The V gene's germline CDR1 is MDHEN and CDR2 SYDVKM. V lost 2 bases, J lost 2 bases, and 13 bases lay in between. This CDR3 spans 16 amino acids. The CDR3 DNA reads TGTGCCAGCAGTTTACGGCTTAAAACAACTGGAAACACCATATATTTT. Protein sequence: CASSLRLKTTGNTIYF.

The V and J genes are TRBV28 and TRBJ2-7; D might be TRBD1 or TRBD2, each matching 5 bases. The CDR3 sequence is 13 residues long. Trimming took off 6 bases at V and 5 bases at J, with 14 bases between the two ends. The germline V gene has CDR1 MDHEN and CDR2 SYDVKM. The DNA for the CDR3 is TGTGCCAGCAGCTACGGGGCGCGCGACGAGCAGTACTTC. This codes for CASSYGARDEQYF.

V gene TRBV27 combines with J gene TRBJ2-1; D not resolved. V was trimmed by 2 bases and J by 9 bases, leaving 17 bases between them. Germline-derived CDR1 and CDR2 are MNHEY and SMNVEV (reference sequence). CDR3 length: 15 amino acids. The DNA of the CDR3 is TGTGCCAGCAGTTTAGTAGCAGTTCGATCAATTGAGCAGTTCTTC. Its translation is CASSLVAVRSIEQFF.

DNA of the CDR3: TGTGCCAGTAGTATCCGACCCCCAGATACGCAGTATTTT. Translation gives CASSIRPPDTQYF. V usage is TRBV19 and J usage is TRBJ2-3; D ambiguous. Germline V gene data show CDR1 as LNHDA and CDR2 as SQIVND (reference sequence). CDR3 length equals 13 residues. V was cut by 3 bases and J by 4 bases, with 8 bases left in between.

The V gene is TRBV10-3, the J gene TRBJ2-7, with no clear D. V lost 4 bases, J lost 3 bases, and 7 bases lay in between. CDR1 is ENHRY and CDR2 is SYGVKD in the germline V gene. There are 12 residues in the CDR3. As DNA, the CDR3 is TGTGCCATCAGTGGACCGATCTACGAGCAGTACTTC. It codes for CAISGPIYEQYF.

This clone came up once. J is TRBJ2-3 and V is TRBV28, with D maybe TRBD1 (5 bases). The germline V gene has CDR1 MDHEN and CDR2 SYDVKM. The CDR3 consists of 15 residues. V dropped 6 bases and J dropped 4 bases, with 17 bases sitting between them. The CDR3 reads CASSRQLNLPDTQYF. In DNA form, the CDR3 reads TGTGCCAGCAGCCGACAGTTGAACCTCCCAGATACGCAGTATTTT.

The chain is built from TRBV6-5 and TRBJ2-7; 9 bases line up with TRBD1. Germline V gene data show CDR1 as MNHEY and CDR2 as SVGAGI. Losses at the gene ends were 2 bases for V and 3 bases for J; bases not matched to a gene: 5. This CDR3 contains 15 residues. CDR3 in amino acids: CASSYGTGTNYEQYF. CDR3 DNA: TGTGCCAGCAGTTACGGGACAGGGACTAACTACGAGCAGTACTTC.

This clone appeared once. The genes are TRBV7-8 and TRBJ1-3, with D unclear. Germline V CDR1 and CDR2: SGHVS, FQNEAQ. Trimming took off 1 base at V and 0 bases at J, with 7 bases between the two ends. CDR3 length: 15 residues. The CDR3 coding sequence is TGTGCCAGCAGCTTAGGGGTGAGCTCTGGAAACACCATATATTTT. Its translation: CASSLGVSSGNTIYF.

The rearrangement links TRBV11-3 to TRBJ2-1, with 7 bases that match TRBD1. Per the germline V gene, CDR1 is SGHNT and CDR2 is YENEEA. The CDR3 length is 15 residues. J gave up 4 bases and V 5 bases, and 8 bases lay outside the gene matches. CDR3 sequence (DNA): TGTGCCAGCAGCCGAGAACGGGGACAGTACAATGAGCAGTTCTTC. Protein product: CASSRERGQYNEQFF.

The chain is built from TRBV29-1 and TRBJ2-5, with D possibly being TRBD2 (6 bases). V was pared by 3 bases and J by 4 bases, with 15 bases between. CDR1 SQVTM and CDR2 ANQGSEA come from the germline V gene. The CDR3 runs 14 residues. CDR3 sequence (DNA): TGCAGCGTTGAGGTGCCGACTAGTTTAGAGACCCAGTACTTC. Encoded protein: CSVEVPTSLETQYF. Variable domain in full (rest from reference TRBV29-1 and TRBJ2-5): SAVISQKPSRDICQRGTSLTIQCQVDSQVTMMFWYRQQPGQSLTLIATANQGSEATYESGFVIDKFPISRPNLTFSTLTVSNMSPEDSSIYLCSVEVPTSLETQYFGPGTRLLVL.

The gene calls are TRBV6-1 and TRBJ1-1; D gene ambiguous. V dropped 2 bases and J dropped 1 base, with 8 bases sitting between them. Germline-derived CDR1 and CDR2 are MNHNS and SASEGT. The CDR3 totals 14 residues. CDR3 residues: CASSERRKNTEAFF. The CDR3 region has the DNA TGTGCCAGCAGTGAACGAAGAAAGAACACTGAAGCTTTCTTT.

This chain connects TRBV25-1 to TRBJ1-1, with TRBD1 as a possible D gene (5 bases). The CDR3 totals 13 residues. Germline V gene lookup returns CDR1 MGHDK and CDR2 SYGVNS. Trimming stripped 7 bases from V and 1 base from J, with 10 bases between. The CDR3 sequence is CASMGRRNTEAFF. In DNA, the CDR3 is TGTGCCAGCATGGGACGGAGGAACACTGAAGCTTTCTTT. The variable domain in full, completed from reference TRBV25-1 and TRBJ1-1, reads EADIYQTPRYLVIGTGKKITLECSQTMGHDKMYWYQQDPGMELHLIHYSYGVNSTEKGDLSSESTVSRIRTEHFPLTLESARPSHTSQYLCASMGRRNTEAFFGQGTRLTVV.

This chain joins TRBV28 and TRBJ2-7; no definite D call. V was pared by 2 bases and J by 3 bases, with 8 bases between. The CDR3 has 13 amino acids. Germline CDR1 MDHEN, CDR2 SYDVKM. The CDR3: CASSLPLRYEQYF. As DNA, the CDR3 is TGTGCCAGCAGTTTACCCCTCCGCTACGAGCAGTACTTC.

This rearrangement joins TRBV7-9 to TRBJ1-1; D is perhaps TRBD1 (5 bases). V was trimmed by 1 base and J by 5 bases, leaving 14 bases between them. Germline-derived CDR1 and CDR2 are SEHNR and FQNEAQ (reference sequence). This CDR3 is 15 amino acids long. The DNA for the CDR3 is TGTGCCAGCAGCTTAGGTGGCGGGGGTTGGACTGAAGCTTTCTTT. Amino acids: CASSLGGGGWTEAFF.

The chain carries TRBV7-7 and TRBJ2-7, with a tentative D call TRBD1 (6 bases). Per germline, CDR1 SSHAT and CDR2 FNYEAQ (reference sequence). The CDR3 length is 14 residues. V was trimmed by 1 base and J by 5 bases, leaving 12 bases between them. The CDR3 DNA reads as TGTGCCAGCAGCTTAGAGGGACAAACCAACGAGCAGTACTTC. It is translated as CASSLEGQTNEQYF.